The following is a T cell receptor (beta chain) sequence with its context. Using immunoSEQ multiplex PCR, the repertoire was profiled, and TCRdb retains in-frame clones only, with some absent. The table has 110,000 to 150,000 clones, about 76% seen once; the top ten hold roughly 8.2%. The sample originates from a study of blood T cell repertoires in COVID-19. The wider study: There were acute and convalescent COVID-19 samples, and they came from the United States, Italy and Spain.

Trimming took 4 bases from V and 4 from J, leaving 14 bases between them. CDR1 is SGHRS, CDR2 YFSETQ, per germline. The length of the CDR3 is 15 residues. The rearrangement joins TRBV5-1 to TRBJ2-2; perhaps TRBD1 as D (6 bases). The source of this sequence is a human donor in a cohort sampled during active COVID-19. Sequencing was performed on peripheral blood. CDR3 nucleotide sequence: TGCGCCAGCAGCGGGGGCCCTGGGGGCACCGGGGAGCTGTTTTTT. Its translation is CASSGGPGGTGELFF.